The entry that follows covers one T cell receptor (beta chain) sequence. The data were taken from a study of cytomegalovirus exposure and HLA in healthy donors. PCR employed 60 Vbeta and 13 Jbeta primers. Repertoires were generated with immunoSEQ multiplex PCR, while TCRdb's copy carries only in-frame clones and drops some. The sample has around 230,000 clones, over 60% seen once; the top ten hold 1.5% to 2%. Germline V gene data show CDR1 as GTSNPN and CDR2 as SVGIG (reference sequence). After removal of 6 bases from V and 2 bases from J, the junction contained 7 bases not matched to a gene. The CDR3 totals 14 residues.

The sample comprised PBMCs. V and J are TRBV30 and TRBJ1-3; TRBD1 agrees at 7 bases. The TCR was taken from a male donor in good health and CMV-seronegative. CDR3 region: CACPRGRTGNTIYF. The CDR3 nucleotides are TGTGCCTGTCCAAGGGGGCGTACTGGAAACACCATATATTTT. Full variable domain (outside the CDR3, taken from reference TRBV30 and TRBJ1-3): SQTIHQWPATLVQPVGSPLSLECTVEGTSNPNLYWYRQAAGRGLQLLFYSVGIGQISSEVPQNLSASRPQDRQFILSSKKLLLSDSGFYLCACPRGRTGNTIYFGEGSWLTVV.